This TCR beta chain originates from a study of blood T cell repertoires in COVID-19. Assay: immunoSEQ multiplex PCR; the TCRdb copy retains only in-frame clones and omits some. The sample holds around 81,000 clones; more than 75% are singletons and the top ten take about an eighth. Per the germline V gene, CDR1 is SGHTA and CDR2 is FQGNSA. This CDR3 has 12 residues. Trimming cost V 0 bases and J 10 bases, with 7 bases left between them. The origin of this receptor is a human donor in a cohort sampled during active COVID-19. The chain is built from TRBV7-2 and TRBJ2-4, with TRBD1 as a possible D gene (6 bases). The sample was peripheral blood. CDR3 bases: TGTGCCAGCAGCTTAGCCCAGGGGATTCAGTACTTC. It codes for CASSLAQGIQYF.